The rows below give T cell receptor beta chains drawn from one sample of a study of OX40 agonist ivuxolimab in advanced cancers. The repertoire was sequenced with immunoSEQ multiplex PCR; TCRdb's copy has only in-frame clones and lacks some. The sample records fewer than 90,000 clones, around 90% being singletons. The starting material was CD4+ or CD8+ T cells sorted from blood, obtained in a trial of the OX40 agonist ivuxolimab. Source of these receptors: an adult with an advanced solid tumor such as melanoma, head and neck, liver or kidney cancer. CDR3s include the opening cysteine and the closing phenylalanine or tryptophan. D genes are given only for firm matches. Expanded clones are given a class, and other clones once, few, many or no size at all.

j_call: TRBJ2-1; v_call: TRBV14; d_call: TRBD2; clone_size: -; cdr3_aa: CASSQDRGLASYNEQFF; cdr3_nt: TGTGCCAGCAGCCAAGATCGGGGACTAGCGAGCTACAATGAGCAGTTCTTC
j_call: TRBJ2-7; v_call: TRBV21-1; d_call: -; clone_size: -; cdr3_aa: CASSKADGLAGGIYEQYF; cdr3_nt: TGTGCCAGCAGCAAAGCGGACGGACTAGCGGGAGGTATCTACGAGCAGTACTTC
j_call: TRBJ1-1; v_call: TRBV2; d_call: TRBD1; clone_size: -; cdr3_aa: CASRPGGTEAFF; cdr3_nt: TGTGCCAGCAGACCAGGGGGAACTGAAGCTTTCTTT
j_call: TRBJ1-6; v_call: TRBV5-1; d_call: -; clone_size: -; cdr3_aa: CASSPSGSRGNSPLHF; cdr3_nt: TGCGCCAGCAGCCCCTCCGGGAGCAGAGGTAATTCACCCCTCCACTTT
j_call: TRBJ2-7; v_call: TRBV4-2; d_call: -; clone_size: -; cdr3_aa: CASSQERVGSYEQYF; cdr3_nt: TGTGCCAGCAGCCAGGAAAGAGTAGGGTCCTACGAGCAGTACTTC
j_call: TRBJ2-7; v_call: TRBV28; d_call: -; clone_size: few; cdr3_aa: CASSFRGEQYF; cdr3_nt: TGTGCCAGCAGTTTCAGGGGCGAGCAGTACTTC
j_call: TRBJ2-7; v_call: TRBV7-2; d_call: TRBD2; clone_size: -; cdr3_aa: CASSLGLAGGVEQYF; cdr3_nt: TGTGCCAGCAGCTTAGGACTAGCGGGAGGAGTCGAGCAGTACTTC
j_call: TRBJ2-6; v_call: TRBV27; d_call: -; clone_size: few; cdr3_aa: CASSLIPTTAAAGANVLTF; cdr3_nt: TGTGCCAGCAGTTTAATCCCTACGACAGCCGCGGCTGGGGCCAACGTCCTGACTTTC
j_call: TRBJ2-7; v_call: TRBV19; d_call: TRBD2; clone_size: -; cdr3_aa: CASSIRLAGGPGLNEQYF; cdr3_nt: TGTGCCAGTAGTATCCGACTAGCGGGGGGGCCAGGGCTCAACGAGCAGTACTTC
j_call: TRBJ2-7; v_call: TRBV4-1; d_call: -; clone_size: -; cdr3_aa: CASSQVGRYYGQYF; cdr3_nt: TGCGCCAGCAGCCAAGTAGGCAGATACTACGGGCAGTACTTC
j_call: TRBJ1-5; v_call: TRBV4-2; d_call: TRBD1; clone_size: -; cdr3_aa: CASSQDPQGAQPQHF; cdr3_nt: TGTGCCAGCAGCCAAGATCCGCAGGGGGCACAGCCCCAGCATTTT
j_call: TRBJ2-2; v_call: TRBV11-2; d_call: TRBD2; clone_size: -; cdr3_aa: CASSVAGVTGELFF; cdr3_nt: TGTGCCAGCAGCGTTGCGGGGGTCACCGGGGAGCTGTTTTTT
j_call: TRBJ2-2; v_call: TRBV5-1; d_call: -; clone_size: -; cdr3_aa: CASSLGTYTGELFF; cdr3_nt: TGCGCCAGCAGCTTAGGGACTTACACCGGGGAGCTGTTTTTT
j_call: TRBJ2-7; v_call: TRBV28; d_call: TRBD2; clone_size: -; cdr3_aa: CASSLSGRGGEQYF; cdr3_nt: TGTGCCAGCAGTCTTAGCGGGAGAGGGGGCGAGCAGTACTTC
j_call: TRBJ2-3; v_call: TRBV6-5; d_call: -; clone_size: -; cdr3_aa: CASSYGRNTDTQYF; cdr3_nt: TGTGCCAGCAGTTACGGGCGGAACACAGATACGCAGTATTTT
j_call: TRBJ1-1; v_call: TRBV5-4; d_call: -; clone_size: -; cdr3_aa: CASSLRRVNTEAFF; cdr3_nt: TGTGCCAGCAGCTTGCGTAGAGTGAACACTGAAGCTTTCTTT
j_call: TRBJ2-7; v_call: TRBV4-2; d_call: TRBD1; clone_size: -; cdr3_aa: CASSPGGQGTYEQYF; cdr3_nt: TGTGCCAGCAGCCCTGGGGGACAGGGTACCTACGAGCAGTACTTC
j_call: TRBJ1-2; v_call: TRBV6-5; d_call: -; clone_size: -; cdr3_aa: CATLSGAMTNYGYTF; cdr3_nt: TGTGCCACTTTATCAGGGGCCATGACTAACTATGGCTACACCTTC
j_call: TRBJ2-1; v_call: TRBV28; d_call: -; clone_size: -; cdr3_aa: CASSLQPVYNEQFF; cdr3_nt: TGTGCCAGCAGTTTACAACCAGTTTACAATGAGCAGTTCTTC
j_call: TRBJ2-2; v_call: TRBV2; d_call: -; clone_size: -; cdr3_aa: CASSDGGGTSLNTGELFF; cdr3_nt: TGTGCCAGCAGTGATGGTGGTGGGACATCGTTGAACACCGGGGAGCTGTTTTTT
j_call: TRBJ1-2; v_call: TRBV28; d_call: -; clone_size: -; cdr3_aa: CASSLGGDYGYTF; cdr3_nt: TGTGCCAGCAGTTTAGGGGGAGACTATGGCTACACCTTC
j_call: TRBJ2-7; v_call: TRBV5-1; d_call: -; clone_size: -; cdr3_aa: CASSLDPSTSYEQYF; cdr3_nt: TGCGCCAGCAGCCTCGACCCATCAACCTCCTACGAGCAGTACTTC
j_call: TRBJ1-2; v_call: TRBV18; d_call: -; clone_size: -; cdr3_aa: CASSRGTGNYGYTF; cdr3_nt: TGTGCCAGCTCCCGTGGGACGGGCAATTATGGCTACACCTTC
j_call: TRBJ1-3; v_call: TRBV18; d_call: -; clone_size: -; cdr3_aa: CASSPEGSGNTIYF; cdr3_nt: TGTGCCAGCTCACCGGAGGGCTCTGGAAACACCATATATTTT
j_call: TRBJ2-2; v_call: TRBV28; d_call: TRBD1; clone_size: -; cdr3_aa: CASIFAGTENTGELFF; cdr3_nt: TGTGCCAGCATCTTTGCCGGGACAGAGAACACCGGGGAGCTGTTTTTT
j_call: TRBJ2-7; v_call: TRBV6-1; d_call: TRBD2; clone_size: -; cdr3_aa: CASSEKNSGTSYEQYF; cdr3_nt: TGTGCCAGCAGTGAAAAAAATAGCGGGACCTCCTACGAGCAGTACTTC
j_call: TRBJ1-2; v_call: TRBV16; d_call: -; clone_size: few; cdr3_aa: CASSEMVQNYGYTF; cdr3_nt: TGTGCCAGCAGCGAAATGGTCCAGAACTATGGCTACACCTTC
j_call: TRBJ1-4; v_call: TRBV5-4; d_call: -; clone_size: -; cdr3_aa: CASSLLSGTDEKLFF; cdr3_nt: TGTGCCAGCAGCTTACTTTCCGGGACGGATGAAAAACTGTTTTTT
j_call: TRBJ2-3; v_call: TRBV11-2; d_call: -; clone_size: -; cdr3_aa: CASSQGASTDTQYF; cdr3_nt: TGTGCCAGCAGCCAAGGGGCTAGCACAGATACGCAGTATTTT
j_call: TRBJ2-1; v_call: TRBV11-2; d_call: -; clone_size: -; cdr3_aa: CASSVQENNEQFF; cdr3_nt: TGTGCCAGCAGCGTCCAGGAAAACAATGAGCAGTTCTTC
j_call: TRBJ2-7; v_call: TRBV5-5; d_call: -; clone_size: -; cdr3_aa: CASSFSSYEQYF; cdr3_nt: TGTGCCAGCAGCTTTTCCTCCTACGAGCAGTACTTC
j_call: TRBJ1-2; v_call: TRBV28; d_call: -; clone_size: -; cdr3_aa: CASSLNYGGLGYTF; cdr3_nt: TGTGCCAGCAGTTTAAATTACGGGGGTCTGGGCTACACCTTC
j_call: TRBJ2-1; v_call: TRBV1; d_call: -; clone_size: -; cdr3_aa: CTSGVGLGFFNEQFF; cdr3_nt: TGCACCAGCGGCGTGGGACTAGGGTTTTTCAATGAGCAGTTCTTC
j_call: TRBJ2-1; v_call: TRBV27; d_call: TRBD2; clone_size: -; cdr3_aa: CASSSLGRGGLDEQFF; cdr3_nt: TGTGCCAGCAGTTCCCTCGGGCGGGGGGGCCTCGATGAGCAGTTCTTC
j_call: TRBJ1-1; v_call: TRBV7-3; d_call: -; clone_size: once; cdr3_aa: CASSPLYGIEDTEAFF; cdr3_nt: TGTGCCAGCAGCCCCTTATATGGGATAGAGGACACTGAAGCTTTCTTT
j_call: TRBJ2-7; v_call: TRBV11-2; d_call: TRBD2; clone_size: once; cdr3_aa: CASSLGKRGESYEQYF; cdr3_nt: TGTGCCAGCAGCTTAGGGAAGCGGGGGGAGTCCTACGAGCAGTACTTC
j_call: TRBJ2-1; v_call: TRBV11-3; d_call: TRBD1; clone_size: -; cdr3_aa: CASSPTGGTYNEQFF; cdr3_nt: TGTGCCAGCAGCCCCACAGGGGGCACCTACAATGAGCAGTTCTTC
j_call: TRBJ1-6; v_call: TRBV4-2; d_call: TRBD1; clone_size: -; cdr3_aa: CASSQEGTVNSPLHF; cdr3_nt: TGTGCCAGCAGCCAAGAGGGGACAGTTAATTCACCCCTCCACTTT
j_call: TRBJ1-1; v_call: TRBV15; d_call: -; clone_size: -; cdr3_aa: CATSRDDGWNTEAFF; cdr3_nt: TGTGCCACCAGCAGAGATGATGGATGGAACACTGAAGCTTTCTTT
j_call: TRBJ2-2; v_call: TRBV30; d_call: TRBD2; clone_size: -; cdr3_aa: CAWSATSAGELFF; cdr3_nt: TGTGCCTGGAGTGCGACTAGCGCCGGGGAGCTGTTTTTT
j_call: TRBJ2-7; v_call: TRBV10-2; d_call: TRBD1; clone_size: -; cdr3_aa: CASSTQTGHPSYEQYF; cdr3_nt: TGCGCCAGCAGTACACAGACAGGGCATCCTTCCTACGAGCAGTACTTC
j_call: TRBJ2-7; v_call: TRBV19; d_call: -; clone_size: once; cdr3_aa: CASSIVGDRYEQYF; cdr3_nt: TGTGCCAGTAGTATTGTAGGGGATCGCTACGAGCAGTACTTC
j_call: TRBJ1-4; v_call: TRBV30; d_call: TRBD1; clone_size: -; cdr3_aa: CAWSVPQGAWEKLFF; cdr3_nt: TGTGCCTGGAGTGTTCCCCAGGGGGCTTGGGAAAAACTGTTTTTT
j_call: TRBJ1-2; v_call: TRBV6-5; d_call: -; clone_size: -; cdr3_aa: CASSRLPEDYGYTF; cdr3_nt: TGTGCCAGCAGTCGACTCCCGGAGGACTATGGCTACACCTTC
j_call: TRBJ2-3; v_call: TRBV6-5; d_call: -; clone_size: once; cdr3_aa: CASTHGDTQYF; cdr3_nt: TGTGCCAGCACCCATGGGGATACGCAGTATTTT
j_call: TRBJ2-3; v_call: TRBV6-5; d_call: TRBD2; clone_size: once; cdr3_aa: CASSYAGEADTQYF; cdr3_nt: TGTGCCAGCAGTTACGCGGGGGAGGCAGATACGCAGTATTTT
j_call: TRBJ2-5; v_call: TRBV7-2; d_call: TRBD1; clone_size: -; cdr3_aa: CASLGQGAEETQYF; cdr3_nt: TGTGCCAGCTTGGGGCAGGGGGCAGAGGAGACCCAGTACTTC
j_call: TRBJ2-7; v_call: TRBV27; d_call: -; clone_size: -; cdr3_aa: CASSLLGADYEQYF; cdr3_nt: TGTGCCAGCAGTTTATTAGGGGCGGACTACGAGCAGTACTTC
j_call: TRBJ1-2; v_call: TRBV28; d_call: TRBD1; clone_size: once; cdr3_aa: CASSLGQGGYGYTF; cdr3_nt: TGTGCCAGCAGCCTGGGACAGGGAGGTTATGGCTACACCTTC
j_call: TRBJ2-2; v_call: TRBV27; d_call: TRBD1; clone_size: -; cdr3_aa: CASSLSVGQGGTGELFF; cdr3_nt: TGTGCCAGCAGTTTATCGGTGGGACAGGGGGGGACCGGGGAGCTGTTTTTT